This T cell receptor beta chain stems from a study of blood T cell repertoires in COVID-19. Per the study methods: Amplification of reference gene primers was used by the study to estimate nucleated cell counts. TCRdb keeps only in-frame clones here, not all; method: immunoSEQ multiplex PCR. The V and J calls and clone size come from that table; D and trimming were worked out from the DNA. This table holds 150,000 to 200,000 clones, over 75% found once. The trim removed 3 bases at V and 6 bases at J, leaving 10 bases unmatched. The CDR3 has 16 amino acids. Germline lookup yields CDR1 LNHDA and CDR2 SQIVND (reference sequence).

Sequenced sample: PBMCs or T cells enriched from blood (not recorded which). The sequence derives from a woman aged 18-35 years who had recovered from COVID-19. The chain carries TRBV19 and TRBJ2-2, with 7 bases identical to TRBD2. CDR3 in DNA: TGTGCCAGTAGTATTTTTGCGGGAGTAGTCCCCGGGGAGCTGTTTTTT. As protein: CASSIFAGVVPGELFF.